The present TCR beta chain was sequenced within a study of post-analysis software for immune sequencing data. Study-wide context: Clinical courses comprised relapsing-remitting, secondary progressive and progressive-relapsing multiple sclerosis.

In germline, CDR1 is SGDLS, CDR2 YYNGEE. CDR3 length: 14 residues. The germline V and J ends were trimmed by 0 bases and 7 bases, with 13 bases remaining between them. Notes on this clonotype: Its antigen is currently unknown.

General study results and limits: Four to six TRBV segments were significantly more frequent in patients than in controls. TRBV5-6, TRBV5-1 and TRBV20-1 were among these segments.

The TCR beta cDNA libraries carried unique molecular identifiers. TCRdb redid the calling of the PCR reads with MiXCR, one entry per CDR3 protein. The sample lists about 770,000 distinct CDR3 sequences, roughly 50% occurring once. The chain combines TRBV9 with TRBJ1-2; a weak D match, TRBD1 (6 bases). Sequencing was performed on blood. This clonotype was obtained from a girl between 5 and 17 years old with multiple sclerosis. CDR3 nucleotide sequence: TGTGCCAGCAGCGTAGATGGGGGGGCGCGTGGCTACACCTTC. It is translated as CASSVDGGARGYTF.